This note documents a single TCR beta chain sequence. Relative to the germline gene, one junction end is altered; a read error may explain this. Per the original methods: Scientists estimated how many nucleated cells there were by amplifying reference gene primers. Generated by immunoSEQ multiplex PCR, the TCRdb table keeps only in-frame clones and is missing some. That table furnishes V, J and clone size, whereas the DNA furnished D and trimming. The top ten hold over 15% of the sample, which has 80,000 or so clones, around 88% seen once. The data belong to a study of blood T cell repertoires in COVID-19. Across the whole study: Acute and convalescent COVID-19 specimens originated in the United States, Italy and Spain. PBMCs, B-cell-depleted T cells, or T cells were the source of the cDNA or gDNA that made up the material.

The material sequenced was peripheral blood. The TCR sequence derives from a human donor in a cohort sampled during active COVID-19.

The CDR3 bases are TGTACCAGCAGCCAAGATTTAATAGCGGGATATGAGCAGTTCTTC. It is translated as CTSSQDLIAGYEQFF. The genes are TRBV3-1 (or the pseudogene TRBV3-2) and TRBJ2-1, with 8 bases identical to TRBD2. CDR1 is LGHDT and CDR2 is YNNKEL in the germline V gene (reference sequence). CDR3 size: 15 residues.